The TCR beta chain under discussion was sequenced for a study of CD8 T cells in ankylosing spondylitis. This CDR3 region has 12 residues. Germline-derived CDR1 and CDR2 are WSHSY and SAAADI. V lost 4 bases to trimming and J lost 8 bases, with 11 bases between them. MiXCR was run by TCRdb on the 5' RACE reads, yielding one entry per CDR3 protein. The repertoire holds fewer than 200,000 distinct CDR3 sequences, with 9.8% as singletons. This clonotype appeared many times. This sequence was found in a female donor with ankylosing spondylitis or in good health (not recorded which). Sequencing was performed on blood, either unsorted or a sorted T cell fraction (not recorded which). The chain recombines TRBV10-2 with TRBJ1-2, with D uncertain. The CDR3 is CASSVAGGGYTF. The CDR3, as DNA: TGCGCCAGCAGTGTCGCAGGTGGAGGCTACACCTTC.